This TCR beta chain was sequenced for a study of T cell responses to AZD1222 COVID-19 vaccine. The CDR3 consists of 16 residues. The V and J ends lost 4 bases and 0 bases, in that order; junction bases with no gene match: 8. Germline CDR1 is SGHRS and CDR2 is YFSETQ. Only in-frame clones appear in the TCRdb table, and some are missing; sequencing was by immunoSEQ multiplex PCR. The data contain more than 95,000 clones, around 89% of them singletons. V usage is TRBV5-1 and J usage is TRBJ1-1, with 8 bases that match TRBD1. Sequenced material: peripheral blood, taken 28 days after the second AZD1222 dose. The receptor's source is an adult who received the AZD1222 COVID-19 vaccine. For the CDR3, the DNA is TGCGCCAGCAGCCAGGGACAGGTCACGATGAACACTGAAGCTTTCTTT. Residues: CASSQGQVTMNTEAFF.